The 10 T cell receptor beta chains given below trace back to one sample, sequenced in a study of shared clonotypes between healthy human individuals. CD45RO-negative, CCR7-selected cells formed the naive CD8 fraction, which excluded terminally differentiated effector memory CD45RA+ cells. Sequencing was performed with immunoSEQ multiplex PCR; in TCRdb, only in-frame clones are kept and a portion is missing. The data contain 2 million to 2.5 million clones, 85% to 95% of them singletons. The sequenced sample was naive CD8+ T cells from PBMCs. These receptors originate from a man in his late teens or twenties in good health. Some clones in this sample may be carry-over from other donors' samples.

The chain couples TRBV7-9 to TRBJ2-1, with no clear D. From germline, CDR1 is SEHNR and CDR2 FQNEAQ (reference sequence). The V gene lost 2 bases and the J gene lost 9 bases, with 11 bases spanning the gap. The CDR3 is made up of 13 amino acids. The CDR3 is CASSLRSRAEQFF. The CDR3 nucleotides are TGTGCCAGCAGCTTACGGTCGCGCGCTGAGCAGTTCTTC.

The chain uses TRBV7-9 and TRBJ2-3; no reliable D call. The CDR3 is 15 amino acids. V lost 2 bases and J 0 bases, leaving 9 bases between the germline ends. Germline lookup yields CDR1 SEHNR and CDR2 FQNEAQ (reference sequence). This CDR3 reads CASSLRVSSTDTQYF. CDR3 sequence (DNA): TGTGCCAGCAGCTTACGGGTCTCTAGCACAGATACGCAGTATTTT.

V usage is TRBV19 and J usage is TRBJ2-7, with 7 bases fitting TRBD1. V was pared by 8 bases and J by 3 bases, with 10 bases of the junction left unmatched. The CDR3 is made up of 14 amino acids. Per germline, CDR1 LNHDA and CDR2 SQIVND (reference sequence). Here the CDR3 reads CASSKGTAYYEQYF. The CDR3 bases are TGTGCCAGTTCGAAGGGGACAGCCTACTACGAGCAGTACTTC.

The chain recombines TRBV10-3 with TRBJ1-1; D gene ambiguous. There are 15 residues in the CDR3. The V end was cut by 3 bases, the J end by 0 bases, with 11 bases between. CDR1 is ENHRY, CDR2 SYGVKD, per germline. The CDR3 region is CAISDSGRMNTEAFF. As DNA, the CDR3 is TGTGCCATCAGTGATTCTGGGCGCATGAACACTGAAGCTTTCTTT.

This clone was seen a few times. The CDR3 is CAWSFGQGTEAFF. The CDR3 DNA is TGTGCCTGGAGTTTCGGACAGGGAACTGAAGCTTTCTTT. The rearrangement uses TRBV30 and TRBJ1-1, with TRBD1 matching over 8 bases. The V gene's germline CDR1 is GTSNPN and CDR2 SVGIG (reference sequence). This CDR3 comprises 13 residues. The V and J ends lost 2 bases and 5 bases, in that order; junction bases with no gene match: 4.

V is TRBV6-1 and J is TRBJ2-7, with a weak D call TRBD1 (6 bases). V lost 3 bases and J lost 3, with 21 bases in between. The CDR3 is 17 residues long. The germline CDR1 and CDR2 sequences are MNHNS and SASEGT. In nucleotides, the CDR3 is TGTGCCAGCAGTGACCCCCTTGGGGTGGCAGGGGTCTACGAGCAGTACTTC. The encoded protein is CASSDPLGVAGVYEQYF.

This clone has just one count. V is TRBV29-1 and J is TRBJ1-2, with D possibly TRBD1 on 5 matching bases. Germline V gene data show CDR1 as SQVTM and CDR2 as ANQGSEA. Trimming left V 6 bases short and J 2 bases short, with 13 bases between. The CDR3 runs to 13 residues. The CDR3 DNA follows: TGCAGCGTAAGCTGGGACGGCAACTATGGCTACACCTTC. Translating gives CSVSWDGNYGYTF.

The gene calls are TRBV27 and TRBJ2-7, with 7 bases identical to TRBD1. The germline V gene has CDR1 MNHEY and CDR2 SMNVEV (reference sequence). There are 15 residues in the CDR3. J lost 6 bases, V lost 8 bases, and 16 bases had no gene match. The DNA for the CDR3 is TGTGCCAGCTTTTCAAACCTACAGGGGAGTAGCGAGCAGTACTTC. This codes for CASFSNLQGSSEQYF.

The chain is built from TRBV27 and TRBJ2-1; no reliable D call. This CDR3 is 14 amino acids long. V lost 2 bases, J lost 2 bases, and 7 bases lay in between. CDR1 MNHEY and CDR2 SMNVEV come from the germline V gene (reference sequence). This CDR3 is CASSLRATYNEQFF. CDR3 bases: TGTGCCAGCAGTTTAAGGGCTACCTACAATGAGCAGTTCTTC.

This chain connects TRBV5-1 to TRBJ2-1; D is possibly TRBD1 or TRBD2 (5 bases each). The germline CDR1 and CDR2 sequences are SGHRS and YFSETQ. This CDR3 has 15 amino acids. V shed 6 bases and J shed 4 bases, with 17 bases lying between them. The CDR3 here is CASTQPGRLYNEQFF. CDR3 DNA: TGCGCCAGCACCCAACCGGGACGGTTGTACAATGAGCAGTTCTTC.